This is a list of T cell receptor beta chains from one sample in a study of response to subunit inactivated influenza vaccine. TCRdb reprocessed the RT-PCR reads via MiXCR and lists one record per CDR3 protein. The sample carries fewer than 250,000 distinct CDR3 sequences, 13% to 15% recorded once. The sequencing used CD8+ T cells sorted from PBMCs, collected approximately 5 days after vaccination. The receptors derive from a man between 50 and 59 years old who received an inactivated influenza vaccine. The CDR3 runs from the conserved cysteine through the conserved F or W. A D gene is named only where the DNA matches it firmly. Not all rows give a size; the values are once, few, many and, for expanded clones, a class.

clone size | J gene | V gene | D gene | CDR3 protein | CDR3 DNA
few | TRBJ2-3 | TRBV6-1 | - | CASSQRDLPTDTQYF | TGTGCCAGCAGCCAGAGGGATCTTCCCACAGATACGCAGTATTTT
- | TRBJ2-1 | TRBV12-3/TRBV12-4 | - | CASSLGFVVEQFF | TGTGCCAGCAGTTTAGGGTTCGTGGTTGAGCAGTTCTTC
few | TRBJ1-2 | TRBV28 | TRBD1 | CASSAPNRGLANYGYTF | TGTGCCAGCAGTGCACCCAACAGGGGGCTGGCGAACTATGGCTACACCTTC
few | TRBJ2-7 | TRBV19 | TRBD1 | CATKTGGEQYF | TGTGCCACTAAAACAGGGGGCGAGCAGTACTTC
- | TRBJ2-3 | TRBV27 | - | CASSPWGTQGRTDTQYF | TGTGCCAGCAGTCCCTGGGGTACCCAGGGTAGAACAGATACGCAGTATTTT
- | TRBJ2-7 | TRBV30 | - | CAWSVGQGRYEQYF | TGTGCCTGGAGTGTTGGGCAGGGGAGGTACGAGCAGTACTTC
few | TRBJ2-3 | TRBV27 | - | CASSFFTTGTDTQYF | TGTGCCAGCAGTTTCTTTACGACTGGCACAGATACGCAGTATTTT
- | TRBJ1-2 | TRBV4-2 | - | CASSPPGGVLDYGYTF | TGTGCCAGCAGCCCCCCCGGTGGGGTCCTCGACTATGGCTACACCTTC
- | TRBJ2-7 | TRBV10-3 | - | CAIRSPDRSSYEQYF | TGTGCCATCAGATCTCCCGACCGGAGCTCCTACGAGCAGTACTTC
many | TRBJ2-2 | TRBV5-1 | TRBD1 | CASSQRQGNTGELFF | TGCGCCAGCAGCCAGCGACAGGGGAACACCGGGGAGCTGTTTTTT
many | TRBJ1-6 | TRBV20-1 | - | CSARDLAGGHNSPLHF | TGCAGTGCTAGAGATCTCGCCGGGGGACATAATTCACCCCTCCACTTT
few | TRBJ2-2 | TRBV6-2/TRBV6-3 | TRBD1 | CASTPGGAYTGELFF | TGTGCCAGCACCCCAGGGGGTGCTTACACCGGGGAGCTGTTTTTT
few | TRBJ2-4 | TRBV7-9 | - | CASRLGAQGLRDIQYF | TGTGCCAGCAGATTAGGGGCCCAGGGTTTGAGGGACATTCAGTACTTC
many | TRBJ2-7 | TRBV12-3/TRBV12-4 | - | CASSLGQGWAYEQYF | TGTGCCAGCAGTTTAGGGCAGGGCTGGGCCTACGAGCAGTACTTC
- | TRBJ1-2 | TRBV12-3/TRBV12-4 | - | CASSQGGLIYGYTF | TGTGCCAGCAGTCAAGGGGGATTGATCTATGGCTACACCTTC
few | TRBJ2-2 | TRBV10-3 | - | CAIKGERLAGELFF | TGTGCCATCAAGGGGGAGCGGCTGGCCGGGGAGCTGTTTTTT
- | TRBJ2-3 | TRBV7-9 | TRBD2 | CASSLFSGATDTQYF | TGTGCCAGCAGCTTATTTAGCGGGGCCACAGATACGCAGTATTTT
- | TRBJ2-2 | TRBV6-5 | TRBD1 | CASSYSVGQGTPGELFF | TGTGCCAGCAGTTACTCCGTCGGACAGGGGACTCCCGGGGAGCTGTTTTTT
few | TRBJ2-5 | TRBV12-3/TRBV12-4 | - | CASSLRGRGETQYF | TGTGCCAGCAGTTTACGGGGCCGGGGAGAGACCCAGTACTTC
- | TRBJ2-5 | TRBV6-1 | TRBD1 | CASKNRGKGETQYF | TGTGCCAGCAAAAACAGGGGGAAAGGGGAGACCCAGTACTTC
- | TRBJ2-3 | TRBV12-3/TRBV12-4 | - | CASSFQAVLSDTQYF | TGTGCCAGCAGTTTTCAAGCGGTTCTAAGTGATACGCAGTATTTT
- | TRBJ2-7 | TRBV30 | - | CAWSGSDRTYEQYF | TGTGCCTGGAGTGGTTCGGACAGAACCTACGAGCAGTACTTC
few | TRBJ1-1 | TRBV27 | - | CASRPIGSGATEAFF | TGTGCCAGCAGACCGATAGGGTCCGGGGCCACTGAAGCTTTCTTT
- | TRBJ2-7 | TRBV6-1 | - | CASRVAREDYEQYF | TGTGCCAGCAGGGTAGCGAGAGAAGACTACGAGCAGTACTTC
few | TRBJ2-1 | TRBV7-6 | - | CASSLVASTYNEQFF | TGTGCCAGCAGCTTAGTAGCGTCTACCTACAATGAGCAGTTCTTC
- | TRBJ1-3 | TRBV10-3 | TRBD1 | CATGQGIGNTIYF | TGTGCCACCGGACAGGGGATCGGAAACACCATATATTTT
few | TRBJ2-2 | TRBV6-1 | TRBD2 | CASSDHGRATGELFF | TGTGCCAGCAGTGATCACGGGAGGGCCACCGGGGAGCTGTTTTTT
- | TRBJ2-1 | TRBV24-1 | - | CATSALGPSSIDEQFF | TGTGCCACCAGTGCTCTGGGTCCGAGTTCCATCGATGAGCAGTTCTTC
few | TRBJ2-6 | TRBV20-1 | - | CSASTGIFSGANVLTF | TGCAGTGCTAGTACAGGGATTTTCTCTGGGGCCAACGTCCTGACTTTC
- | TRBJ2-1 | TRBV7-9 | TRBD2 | CASRTGRARNEQFF | TGTGCCAGCAGGACCGGGAGGGCCCGCAATGAGCAGTTCTTC
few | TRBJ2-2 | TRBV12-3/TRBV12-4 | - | CASSLHGTRTGELFF | TGTGCCAGCAGTTTACACGGCACGCGGACCGGGGAGCTGTTTTTT
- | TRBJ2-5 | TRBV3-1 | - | CASSQDAETQYF | TGTGCCAGCAGCCAAGACGCAGAGACCCAGTACTTC
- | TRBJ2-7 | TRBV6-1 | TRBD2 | CASSPAQGGRYEQYF | TGTGCCAGCAGTCCGGCCCAGGGCGGGAGATACGAGCAGTACTTC
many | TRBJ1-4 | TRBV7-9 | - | CASSFSSGSFGEKLFF | TGTGCCAGCAGCTTCTCATCGGGGTCTTTCGGTGAAAAACTGTTTTTT
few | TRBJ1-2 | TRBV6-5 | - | CASSGPLGYTF | TGTGCCAGCAGTGGACCGTTGGGCTACACCTTC
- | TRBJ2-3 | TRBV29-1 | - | CSVEGVEAVGTDTQYF | TGCAGCGTTGAAGGGGTGGAGGCAGTAGGCACAGATACGCAGTATTTT
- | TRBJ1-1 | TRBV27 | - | CASSFPGGFEAFF | TGTGCCAGCAGTTTTCCGGGGGGGTTTGAAGCTTTCTTT
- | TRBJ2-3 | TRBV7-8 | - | CASSLEWGTDTQYF | TGTGCCAGCAGCTTAGAATGGGGCACAGATACGCAGTATTTT
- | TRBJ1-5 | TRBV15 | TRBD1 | CATSGQGEAQPQHF | TGTGCCACCAGCGGACAGGGGGAGGCTCAGCCCCAGCATTTT
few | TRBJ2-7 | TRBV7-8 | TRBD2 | CASSLVAGGPYEQYF | TGTGCCAGCAGCTTAGTCGCGGGAGGGCCTTACGAGCAGTACTTC
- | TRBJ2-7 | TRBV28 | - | CASSFGGGGTYEQYF | TGTGCCAGCAGTTTTGGGGGTGGGGGAACCTACGAGCAGTACTTC